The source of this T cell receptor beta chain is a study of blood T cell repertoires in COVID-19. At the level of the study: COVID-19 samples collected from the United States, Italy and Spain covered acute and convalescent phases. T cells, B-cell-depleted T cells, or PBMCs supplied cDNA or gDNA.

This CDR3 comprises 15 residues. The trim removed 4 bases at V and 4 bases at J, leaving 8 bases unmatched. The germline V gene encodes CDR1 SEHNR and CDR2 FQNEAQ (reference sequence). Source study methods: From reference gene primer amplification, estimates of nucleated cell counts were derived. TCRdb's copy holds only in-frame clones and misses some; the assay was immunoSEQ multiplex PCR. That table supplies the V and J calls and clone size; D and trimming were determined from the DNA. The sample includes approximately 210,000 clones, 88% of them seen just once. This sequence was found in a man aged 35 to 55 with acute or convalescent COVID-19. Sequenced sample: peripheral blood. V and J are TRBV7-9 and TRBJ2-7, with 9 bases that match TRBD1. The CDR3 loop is CASSSGQGIFYEQYF. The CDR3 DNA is TGTGCCAGCAGCTCGGGACAGGGAATTTTTTACGAGCAGTACTTC.